What follows are 24 T cell receptor beta chains derived from one specimen sequenced in a study of T-cell reconstitution after alpha-beta-depleted transplantation in children. Unique molecular identifiers were used in preparing the TCRbeta library. Each CDR3 protein gets one entry after TCRdb re-called the PCR reads with MiXCR. The data show some 500,000 distinct CDR3 sequences, with 15% to 20% seen just once and over 3% held by the top ten. Source: PBMCs from the stem cell graft donor, taken from the stem cell graft. The receptors derive from a human donor who donated a stem cell graft to a child with acute lymphoblastic leukemia.

The chain employs TRBV27 and TRBJ2-7, with 10 bases matching TRBD2. The CDR3 extends over 15 amino acids. Trimming at V came to 6 bases and at J to 6 bases, leaving 11 bases not matched to a gene. From germline, CDR1 is MNHEY and CDR2 SMNVEV (reference sequence). CDR3 nucleotides: TGTGCCAGCAGCCCCTCCCTAGCGGGAGAGGGCGAGCAGTACTTC. Translation: CASSPSLAGEGEQYF.

This clonotype was observed a few times. The gene calls are TRBV29-1 and TRBJ2-2, with 11 bases aligning to TRBD1. The germline gives CDR1 SQVTM, CDR2 ANQGSEA. This CDR3 is built from 14 residues. The trim removed 6 bases at V and 6 bases at J, leaving 6 bases unmatched. The CDR3 spells CSVTRTGGSGELFF. The CDR3 DNA is TGCAGCGTGACCCGGACAGGGGGCTCCGGGGAGCTGTTTTTT.

This clonotype appeared a few times. The V call is TRBV27, the J call TRBJ2-7; possibly TRBD1 or TRBD2 for D (6 bases each). V was trimmed by 8 bases and J by 6 bases, leaving 11 bases between them. This CDR3 has 11 amino acids. The germline V gene encodes CDR1 MNHEY and CDR2 SMNVEV (reference sequence). The CDR3 spells CASGGGIEQYF. CDR3 nucleotide sequence: TGTGCCAGCGGAGGGGGGATCGAGCAGTACTTC.

This chain joins TRBV5-1 and TRBJ2-5; D could derive from TRBD1 or TRBD2 (5 bases each). V was cut by 6 bases and J by 4 bases, with 10 bases left in between. Germline V CDR1 and CDR2: SGHRS, YFSETQ. The CDR3 sequence is 12 residues long. Here the CDR3 DNA reads TGCGCCAGCATAGGTGGGGGAGAGACCCAGTACTTC. It yields the protein CASIGGGETQYF.

This CDR3 reads CASSVIGLANTIYF. The CDR3 bases are TGTGCCAGCAGCGTAATTGGGTTGGCGAACACCATATATTTT. V is TRBV9 and J is TRBJ1-3; D gene ambiguous. The germline V gene encodes CDR1 SGDLS and CDR2 YYNGEE. CDR3 length: 14 amino acids. V was clipped by 1 base and J by 7 bases, with 12 bases between them.

V and J are TRBV7-3 and TRBJ2-1; perhaps TRBD2 as D (6 bases). The CDR3 totals 17 residues. V was cut by 0 bases and J by 8 bases, with 20 bases left in between. Germline values: CDR1 SGHTA, CDR2 FQGTGA. The CDR3 DNA reads as TGTGCCAGCAGCTTAACGTTGGTAGGGGTCGGGAGCCATGAGCAGTTCTTC. Translating it yields CASSLTLVGVGSHEQFF. The whole variable domain, remainder taken from reference TRBV7-3 and TRBJ2-1, is GAGVSQTPSNKVTEKGKYVELRCDPISGHTALYWYRQSLGQGPEFLIYFQGTGAADDSGLPNDRFFAVRPEGSVSTLKIQRTERGDSAVYLCASSLTLVGVGSHEQFFGPGTRLTVL.

The sample holds a few counts of this clonotype. This sequence joins TRBV5-1 and TRBJ1-5; 7 bases are shared with TRBD1. Germline CDR1 is SGHRS and CDR2 is YFSETQ. The CDR3 has 14 residues. V gave up 2 bases and J gave up 3 bases; unmatched junction bases: 2. CDR3 region: CASSFGTDNQPQHF. CDR3 sequence (DNA): TGCGCCAGCAGCTTCGGGACAGACAATCAGCCCCAGCATTTT.

The genes are TRBV24-1 and TRBJ2-2; D unclear. The CDR3 has 16 amino acids. Germline V CDR1 and CDR2: KGHDR, SFDVKD. Trimming shortened V by 3 bases and J by 1 base, and 11 bases separated the two germline ends. Here the CDR3 DNA reads TGTGCCACCAGTGATCTCGACACGTTGAACACCGGGGAGCTGTTTTTT. Translated, it gives CATSDLDTLNTGELFF.

The chain links TRBV20-1 to TRBJ1-1, with D possibly matching TRBD1 (6 bases). The V end lost 6 bases, the J end lost 2 bases, and 13 bases lay between the germline ends. The CDR3 length is 13 residues. Germline CDR1 and CDR2: DFQATT and SNEGSKA (reference sequence). This chain's CDR3 is CSAVPTGNTEAFF. CDR3 nucleotide sequence: TGCAGTGCGGTACCGACAGGTAACACTGAAGCTTTCTTT.

The chain joins TRBV25-1 to TRBJ2-5, with D unclear. Germline V gene sequence: CDR1 MGHDK, CDR2 SYGVNS. V lost 3 bases and J lost 4, with 6 bases in between. This CDR3 comprises 12 residues. The CDR3 region is CASSDPPETQYF. The CDR3 bases are TGTGCCAGCAGTGACCCTCCAGAGACCCAGTACTTC.

V gene TRBV15 combines with J gene TRBJ1-2, with D possibly matching TRBD1 (6 bases). Germline V gene lookup returns CDR1 LNHNV and CDR2 YYDKDF (reference sequence). Trimming left V 5 bases short and J 4 bases short, with 26 bases between. CDR3 length equals 18 residues. This chain's CDR3 is CATSETPGHTFFFYGYTF. In DNA form, the CDR3 reads TGTGCCACCAGCGAGACACCGGGACATACTTTTTTCTTCTATGGCTACACCTTC.

This clonotype occurred a few times. The chain joins TRBV10-3 to TRBJ2-7; D gene unclear. The length of the CDR3 is 13 residues. Germline V gene sequence: CDR1 ENHRY, CDR2 SYGVKD. Trimming left V 0 bases short and J 3 bases short, with 6 bases between. CDR3 DNA: TGTGCCATCAGTGAGTCAGCGATCTACGAGCAGTACTTC. It encodes CAISESAIYEQYF.

This clonotype was seen many times. The J gene is TRBJ1-1, the V gene TRBV30; D not certain. V lost 2 bases to trimming and J lost 7 bases, with 11 bases between them. Germline-derived CDR1 and CDR2 are GTSNPN and SVGIG (reference sequence). The CDR3 is 12 amino acids. CDR3 in DNA: TGTGCCTGGAGTCCCCAAAGAATTGAAGCTTTCTTT. It codes for CAWSPQRIEAFF.

This clonotype appeared a few times. The chain employs TRBV7-9 and TRBJ2-7; the match to TRBD1 covers 7 bases. The CDR3 consists of 11 residues. The V segment lost 5 bases and the J segment 5 bases; nucleotides outside the gene matches: 0. Germline-derived CDR1 and CDR2 are SEHNR and FQNEAQ (reference sequence). The CDR3 region is CASSQGDEQYF. The DNA for the CDR3 is TGTGCCAGCAGCCAGGGGGACGAGCAGTACTTC.

The J gene is TRBJ2-7, the V gene TRBV5-1; the match to TRBD2 covers 7 bases. The trim removed 0 bases at V and 6 bases at J, leaving 15 bases unmatched. The CDR3 has 17 amino acids. Germline V gene lookup returns CDR1 SGHRS and CDR2 YFSETQ. CDR3 sequence (DNA): TGCGCCAGCAGCTTGGCCAAGTCTGGGGCGGGAGCGCCCGAGCAGTACTTC. Translated: CASSLAKSGAGAPEQYF.

The chain links TRBV3-1 to TRBJ2-7; possible D gene TRBD2, 5 bases. Germline V lookup: CDR1 LGHDT, CDR2 YNNKEL (reference sequence). V shed 4 bases and J shed 5 bases, with 12 bases lying between them. The CDR3 is 13 residues long. CDR3 sequence: CASSPPGFNEQYF. The CDR3 DNA follows: TGTGCCAGCAGCCCCCCGGGGTTCAACGAGCAGTACTTC.

The chain employs TRBV20-1 and TRBJ2-3; 7 positions match TRBD1. Germline-derived CDR1 and CDR2 are DFQATT and SNEGSKA (reference sequence). V shed 6 bases and J 2 bases; nucleotides not matched to a gene: 5. The CDR3 extends over 13 amino acids. In nucleotides, the CDR3 is TGCAGTGCGCCGGGACAGAACACAGATACGCAGTATTTT. Translation gives CSAPGQNTDTQYF.

V usage is TRBV5-6 and J usage is TRBJ1-4, with TRBD1 matching over 9 bases. Germline-derived CDR1 and CDR2 are SGHDT and YYEEEE. V lost 3 bases and J lost 7; bases outside the gene matches: 7. The CDR3 extends over 15 amino acids. Here the CDR3 DNA reads TGTGCCAGCAGCTCGCCCGGGACAGGGAGTGAAAAACTGTTTTTT. Residues: CASSSPGTGSEKLFF.

The V and J genes are TRBV29-1 and TRBJ1-2; D is perhaps TRBD1 (6 bases). Germline values: CDR1 SQVTM, CDR2 ANQGSEA. V lost 5 bases and J lost 4, with 14 bases in between. The CDR3 is 13 residues long. CDR3 region: CSVLGQGIYGYTF. The CDR3 region has the DNA TGCAGCGTTCTGGGTCAGGGGATCTATGGCTACACCTTC.

This clonotype was recorded a few times. The rearrangement links TRBV2 to TRBJ1-1, with 10 bases that match TRBD1. With V trimmed by 7 bases and J by 6 bases, 8 bases remained unmatched. This CDR3 has 14 amino acids. CDR1 and CDR2 from the germline V gene are SNHLY and FYNNEI. CDR3 DNA: TGTGCCAGCATTAAAGGACAGGGGGTGTCTGAAGCTTTCTTT. This sequence encodes CASIKGQGVSEAFF.

As concerns this clonotype: A much larger clone differs by one base, so this may be a read error. This rearrangement joins TRBV7-9 to TRBJ1-5; 7 bases map to TRBD1. V shed 4 bases and J 3 bases; nucleotides not matched to a gene: 3. This CDR3 region has 14 residues. The germline V gene has CDR1 SEHNR and CDR2 FQNEAQ (reference sequence). This CDR3 reads CASSSQGFNQPQHF. The CDR3 nucleotides read TGTGCCAGCAGCTCACAGGGGTTCAATCAGCCCCAGCATTTT.

This sequence joins TRBV9 and TRBJ1-1; TRBD1 matches at 10 bases. The CDR3 has 17 amino acids. Germline trimming cut 1 base from V and 1 base from J; bases unmatched to any gene: 7. Germline V gene lookup returns CDR1 SGDLS and CDR2 YYNGEE. CDR3 sequence reads: CASSVSPRTGGNTEAFF. The DNA for the CDR3 is TGTGCCAGCAGCGTATCCCCTCGGACAGGGGGGAACACTGAAGCTTTCTTT.

This chain uses TRBV28 with TRBJ2-7; D might be TRBD2 (5 bases). The CDR3 length is 11 residues. V was trimmed by 5 bases and J by 6 bases, leaving 8 bases between them. Germline values: CDR1 MDHEN, CDR2 SYDVKM. This CDR3 is CASSRRGEQYF. The CDR3 DNA reads as TGTGCCAGCAGTCGACGGGGCGAGCAGTACTTC.

The chain couples TRBV9 to TRBJ2-2; D is uncertain. The CDR3 spans 15 residues. The V gene's germline CDR1 is SGDLS and CDR2 YYNGEE. Trimming removed 8 bases from V and 6 bases from J, with 20 bases in between. The CDR3 DNA follows: TGTGCCAGTCGCTCGGATATCGAATTGGCCGGGGAGCTGTTTTTT. It codes for CASRSDIELAGELFF.